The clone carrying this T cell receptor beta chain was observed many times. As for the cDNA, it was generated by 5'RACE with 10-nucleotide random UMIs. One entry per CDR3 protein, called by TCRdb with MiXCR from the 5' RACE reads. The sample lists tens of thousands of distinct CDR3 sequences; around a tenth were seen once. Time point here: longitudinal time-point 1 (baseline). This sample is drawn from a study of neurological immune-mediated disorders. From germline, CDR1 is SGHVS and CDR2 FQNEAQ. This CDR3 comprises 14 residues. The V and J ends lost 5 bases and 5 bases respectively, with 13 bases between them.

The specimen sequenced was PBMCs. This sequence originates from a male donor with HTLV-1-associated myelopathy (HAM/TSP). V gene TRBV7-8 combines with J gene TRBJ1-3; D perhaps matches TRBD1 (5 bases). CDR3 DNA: TGTGCCAGCAGCCCCAGGGCCTACAGAAACACCATATATTTT. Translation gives CASSPRAYRNTIYF.